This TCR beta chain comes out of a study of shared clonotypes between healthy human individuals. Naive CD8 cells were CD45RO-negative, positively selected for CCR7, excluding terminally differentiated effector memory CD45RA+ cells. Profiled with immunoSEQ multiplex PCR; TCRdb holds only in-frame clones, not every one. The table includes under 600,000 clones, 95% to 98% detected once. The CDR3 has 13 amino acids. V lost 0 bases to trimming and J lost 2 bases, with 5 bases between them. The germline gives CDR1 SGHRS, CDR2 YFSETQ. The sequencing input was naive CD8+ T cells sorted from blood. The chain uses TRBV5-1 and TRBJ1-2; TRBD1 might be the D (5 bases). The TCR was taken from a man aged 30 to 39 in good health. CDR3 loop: CASSLGQNYGYTF. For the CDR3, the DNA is TGCGCCAGCAGCTTGGGACAGAACTATGGCTACACCTTC.